This TCR beta chain comes out of a study of CD8+ T cells in alopecia areata. Study details: Oral tofacitinib (5 to 10 mg twice daily) was administered to treated patients. Tofacitinib was given for 6 to 18 months, then stopped for 6 months. Treated patients were scored for severity by percent of scalp affected. Study observations and caveats: Mouse data revealed clearer TCR sharing than patient data did, a gap possibly tied to HLA.

Germline V gene lookup returns CDR1 GTSNPN and CDR2 SVGIG (reference sequence). This CDR3 is built from 13 residues. V lost 2 bases to trimming and J lost 3 bases, with 11 bases between them. In regard to this clone: Its antigen remains unidentified.

In each case, RNA was isolated and then reverse transcribed into cDNA as the sequencing template. Using immunoSEQ multiplex PCR, the repertoire was profiled, and TCRdb retains in-frame clones only, with some absent. Of about 200,000 clones in the sample, 50% to 60% were seen once. Indicated treatment: oral pan-JAK inhibitor, 5-10 mg twice daily. The V call is TRBV30, the J call TRBJ2-7; D call uncertain. The sequences come from CD4+ T cells sorted from blood, collected at week 4, from a patient treated with tofacitinib. The sequence derives from a human donor with alopecia areata. CDR3 sequence (DNA): TGTGCCTGGAGTAATTCAAGGTTCTACGAGCAGTACTTC. This gives the protein CAWSNSRFYEQYF.